The T cell receptor (beta chain) described here comes from a study of glioma-infiltrating T cells after dendritic cell vaccination. At the level of the study: Between about 2003 and 2013, patients got autologous tumor lysate-pulsed dendritic cell vaccines. Findings of the study overall: Estimated pretreatment TIL content predicted outcome after dendritic cell vaccination. Complete blood and tumor specimen sets were limited to few patients.

Germline V gene data show CDR1 as LNHDA and CDR2 as SQIVND (reference sequence). The ends lost 10 bases at V and 5 bases at J; junction bases unmatched: 10. CDR3 length: 15 residues. The primer mix had 60 V beta and 13 J beta primers. Assay used: immunoSEQ multiplex PCR; TCRdb lists only in-frame clones, some missing. The data hold 25,000 to 35,000 clones, with over 90% observed a single time. In regard to this clone: Its antigen remains unidentified.

The sequenced sample was blood, obtained before dendritic cell vaccination. The sequence was obtained from a human donor with glioblastoma. The V call is TRBV19, the J call TRBJ1-6; 8 nucleotides match TRBD1. CDR3 in amino acids: CATHGRTGNNSPLHF. The CDR3 DNA reads as TGTGCCACCCACGGAAGGACAGGGAATAATTCACCCCTCCACTTT.